These T cell receptor beta chains were read from a single sample in a study of blood T cell repertoires in COVID-19. TCRdb's table, derived via immunoSEQ multiplex PCR, lists solely in-frame clones and lacks some. The data show a few hundred thousand clones, with around 85% seen just once and 4% to 5% held by the top ten. Sequences were obtained from PBMCs or T cells enriched from blood (not recorded which). The receptors derive from a woman aged 40 to 50 with acute COVID-19. Each CDR3 is given without its conserved first and last residue.

j_call | v_call | cdr3_aa
TRBJ2-7 | TRBV9 | ASSVDPGGSYEQY
TRBJ2-1 | TRBV9 | ASTAGTGNEQF
TRBJ1-2 | TRBV2 | ASSEARTVDGYT
TRBJ2-7 | TRBV28 | ASSRFMGQGARYEQY
TRBJ1-2 | TRBV10-3 | ATRNSDRVEGYT
TRBJ1-2 | TRBV4-1 | ASRPLEFLNYGYT
TRBJ1-2 | TRBV15 | ATSSDIRLGRYGYT
TRBJ2-1 | TRBV19 | ASSIFGTSGSTAYNEQF
TRBJ2-1 | TRBV7-2 | ASSFKGGGQNEQF
TRBJ2-7 | TRBV19 | ASSPGPGSGNYEQY
TRBJ2-7 | TRBV10-1 | ARTDIRGGGPPYEQY
TRBJ2-3 | TRBV28 | ASRPTGSDTQY
TRBJ1-5 | TRBV5-1 | ASSLGTGREPQH
TRBJ2-1 | TRBV20-1 | SASELAGAYNEQF
TRBJ1-5 | TRBV6-5 | ASHPGGGQPQH
TRBJ2-1 | TRBV7-8 | ASSLGGTLTYNEQF
TRBJ2-3 | TRBV28 | ASGLRDTYTQY
TRBJ2-3 | TRBV11-3 | ASSSGQGGTDTQY
TRBJ2-3 | TRBV5-4 | ASSLGLWDRDTDTQY
TRBJ1-5 | TRBV9 | ASSVGTGVQPQH